The T cell receptor beta chain under discussion was sequenced for a study of cytomegalovirus exposure and HLA in healthy donors. This CDR3 has 16 amino acids. CDR1 and CDR2 (germline): LNHNV, YYDKDF (reference sequence). V lost 0 bases, J lost 7 bases, and 19 bases lay in between. TCRdb's table, derived via immunoSEQ multiplex PCR, lists solely in-frame clones and lacks some. The table records around 250,000 clones, around 89% of them present only once. The V gene is TRBV15, the J gene TRBJ2-7, with D possibly matching TRBD1 (5 bases). The TCR originated in a woman aged 18-29 years in good health and CMV-seronegative. The sequencing input was PBMCs. This chain's CDR3 is CATSREPTDPYGEQYF. Written as DNA, the CDR3 is TGTGCCACCAGCAGAGAACCGACAGACCCCTACGGGGAGCAGTACTTC.